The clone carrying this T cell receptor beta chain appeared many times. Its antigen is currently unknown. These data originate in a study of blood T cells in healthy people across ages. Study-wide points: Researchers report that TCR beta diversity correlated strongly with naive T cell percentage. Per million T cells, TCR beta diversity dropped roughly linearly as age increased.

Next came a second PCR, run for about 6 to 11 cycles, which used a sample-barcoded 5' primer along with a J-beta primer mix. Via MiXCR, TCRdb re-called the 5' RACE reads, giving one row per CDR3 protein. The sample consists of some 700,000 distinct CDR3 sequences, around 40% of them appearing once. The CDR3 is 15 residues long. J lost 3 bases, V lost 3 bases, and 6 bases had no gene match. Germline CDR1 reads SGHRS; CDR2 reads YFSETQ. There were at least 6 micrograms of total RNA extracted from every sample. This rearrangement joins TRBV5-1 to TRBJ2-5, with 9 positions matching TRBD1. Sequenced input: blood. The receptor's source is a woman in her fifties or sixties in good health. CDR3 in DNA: TGCGCCAGCAGCTCCGGGACAGGGATAGAAGAGACCCAGTACTTC. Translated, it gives CASSSGTGIEETQYF.